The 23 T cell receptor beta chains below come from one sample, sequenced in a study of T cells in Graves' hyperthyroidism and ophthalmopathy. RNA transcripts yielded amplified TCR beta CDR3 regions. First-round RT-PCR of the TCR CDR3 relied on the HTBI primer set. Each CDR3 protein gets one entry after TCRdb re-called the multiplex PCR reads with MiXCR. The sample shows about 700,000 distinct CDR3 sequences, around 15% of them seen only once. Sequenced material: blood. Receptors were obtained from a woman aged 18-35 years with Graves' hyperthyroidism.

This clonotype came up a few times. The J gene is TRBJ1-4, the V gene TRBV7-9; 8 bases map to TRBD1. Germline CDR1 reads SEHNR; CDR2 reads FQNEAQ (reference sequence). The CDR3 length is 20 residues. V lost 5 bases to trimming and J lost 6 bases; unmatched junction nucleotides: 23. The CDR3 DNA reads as TGTGCCAGCAGCCCCGGCGGAAAGATAACAAGGACAGGGAGGGATGAAAAACTGTTTTTT. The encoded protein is CASSPGGKITRTGRDEKLFF.

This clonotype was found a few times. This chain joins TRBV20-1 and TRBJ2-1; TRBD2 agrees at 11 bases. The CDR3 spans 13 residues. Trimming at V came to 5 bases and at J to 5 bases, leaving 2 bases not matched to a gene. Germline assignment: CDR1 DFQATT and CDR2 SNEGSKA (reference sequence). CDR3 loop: CSARGLADNEQFF. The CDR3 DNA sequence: TGCAGTGCTCGGGGACTAGCGGACAATGAGCAGTTCTTC.

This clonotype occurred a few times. The CDR3 here is CASSAGQGDYNEQFF. The CDR3 DNA sequence: TGCGCCAGCAGCGCGGGACAGGGGGATTACAATGAGCAGTTCTTC. This chain connects TRBV5-1 to TRBJ2-1; 11 positions match TRBD1. V gave up 4 bases and J gave up 4 bases; unmatched junction bases: 4. The CDR3 is 15 amino acids. In germline, CDR1 is SGHRS, CDR2 YFSETQ.

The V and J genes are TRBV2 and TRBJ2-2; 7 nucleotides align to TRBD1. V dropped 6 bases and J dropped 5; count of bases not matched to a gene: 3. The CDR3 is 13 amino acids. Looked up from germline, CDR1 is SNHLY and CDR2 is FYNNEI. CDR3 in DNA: TGTGCCAGCAGGACAGGGTTAACCGGGGAGCTGTTTTTT. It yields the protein CASRTGLTGELFF.

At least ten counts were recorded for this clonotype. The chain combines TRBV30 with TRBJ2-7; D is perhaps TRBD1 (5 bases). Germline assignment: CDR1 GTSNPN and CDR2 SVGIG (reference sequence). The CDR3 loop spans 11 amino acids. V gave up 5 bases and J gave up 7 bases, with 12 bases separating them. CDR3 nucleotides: TGTGCCTGGGACAGCGATCGGGAGCAGTACTTC. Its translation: CAWDSDREQYF. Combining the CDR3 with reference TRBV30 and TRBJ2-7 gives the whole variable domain SQTIHQWPATLVQPVGSPLSLECTVEGTSNPNLYWYRQAAGRGLQLLFYSVGIGQISSEVPQNLSASRPQDRQFILSSKKLLLSDSGFYLCAWDSDREQYFGPGTRLTVT.

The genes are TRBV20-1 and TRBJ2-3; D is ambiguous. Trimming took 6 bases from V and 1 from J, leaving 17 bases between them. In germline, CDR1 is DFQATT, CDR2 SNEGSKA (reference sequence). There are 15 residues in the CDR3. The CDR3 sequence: CSADRRLSGTDTQYF. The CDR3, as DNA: TGCAGTGCCGACCGAAGACTCTCAGGCACAGATACGCAGTATTTT.

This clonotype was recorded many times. This CDR3 reads CASSPLWGEGTDTQYF. Written as DNA, the CDR3 is TGTGCCAGCTCACCACTTTGGGGGGAAGGCACAGATACGCAGTATTTT. This rearrangement joins TRBV18 to TRBJ2-3; TRBD2 is a possible D gene (6 bases). The CDR3 runs to 16 residues. V was clipped by 1 base and J by 1 base, with 12 bases between them. The germline V gene encodes CDR1 KGHSH and CDR2 LQKENI. Full variable domain (missing parts from reference TRBV18 and TRBJ2-3): NAGVMQNPRHLVRRRGQEARLRCSPMKGHSHVYWYRQLPEEGLKFMVYLQKENIIDESGMPKERFSAEFPKEGPSILRIQQVVRGDSAAYFCASSPLWGEGTDTQYFGPGTRLTVL.

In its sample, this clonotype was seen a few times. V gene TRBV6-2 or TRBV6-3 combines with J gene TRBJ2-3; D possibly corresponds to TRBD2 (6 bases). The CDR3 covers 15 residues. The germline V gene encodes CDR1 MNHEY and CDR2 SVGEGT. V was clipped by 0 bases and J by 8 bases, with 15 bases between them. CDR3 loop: CASSYSKAGSGTQYF. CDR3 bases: TGTGCCAGCAGTTACTCGAAGGCGGGAAGCGGTACGCAGTATTTT.

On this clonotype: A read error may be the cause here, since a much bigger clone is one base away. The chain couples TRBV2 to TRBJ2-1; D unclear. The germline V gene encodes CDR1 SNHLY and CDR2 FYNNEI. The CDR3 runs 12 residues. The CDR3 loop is CANSVVIYEQFF. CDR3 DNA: TGTGCCAACAGTGTCGTAATCTATGAGCAGTTCTTC.

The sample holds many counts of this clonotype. CDR3: CASSSSTSGSSADTQYF. CDR3 DNA: TGTGCCAGCAGTTCGTCCACTAGCGGGAGTTCGGCAGATACGCAGTATTTT. V gene TRBV6-2 or TRBV6-3 combines with J gene TRBJ2-3, with 11 bases lining up with TRBD2. V dropped 4 bases and J dropped 4; count of bases not matched to a gene: 10. This CDR3 spans 17 amino acids. Germline CDR1 reads MNHEY; CDR2 reads SVGEGT.

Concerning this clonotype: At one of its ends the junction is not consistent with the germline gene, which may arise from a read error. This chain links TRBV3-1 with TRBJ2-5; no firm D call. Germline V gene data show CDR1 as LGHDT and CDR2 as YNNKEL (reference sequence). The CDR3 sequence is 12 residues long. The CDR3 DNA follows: TGTGCCAGCGGCCATCCGGAAGAGACCCAGTACTTC. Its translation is CASGHPEETQYF.

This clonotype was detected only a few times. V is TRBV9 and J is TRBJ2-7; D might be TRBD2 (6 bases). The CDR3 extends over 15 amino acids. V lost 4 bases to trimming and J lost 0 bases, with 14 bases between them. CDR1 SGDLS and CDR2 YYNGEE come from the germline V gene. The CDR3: CASSLGLVGSYEQYF. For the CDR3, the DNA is TGTGCCAGCAGCTTGGGACTCGTCGGCTCCTACGAGCAGTACTTC.

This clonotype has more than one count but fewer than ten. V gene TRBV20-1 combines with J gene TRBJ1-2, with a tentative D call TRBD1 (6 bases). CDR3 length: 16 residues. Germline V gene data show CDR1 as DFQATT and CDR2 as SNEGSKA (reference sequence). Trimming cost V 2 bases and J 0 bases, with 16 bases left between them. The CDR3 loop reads CSARYYSDSPNYGYTF. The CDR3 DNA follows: TGCAGTGCTAGATACTATTCGGACAGCCCTAACTATGGCTACACCTTC.

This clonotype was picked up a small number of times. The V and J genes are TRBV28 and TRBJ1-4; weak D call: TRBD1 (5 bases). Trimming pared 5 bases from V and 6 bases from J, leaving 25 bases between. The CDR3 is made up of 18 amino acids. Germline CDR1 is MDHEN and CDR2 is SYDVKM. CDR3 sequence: CASSDPRRGPFSDEKLFF. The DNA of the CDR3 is TGTGCCAGCAGTGATCCCAGGAGGGGACCGTTTTCGGATGAAAAACTGTTTTTT.

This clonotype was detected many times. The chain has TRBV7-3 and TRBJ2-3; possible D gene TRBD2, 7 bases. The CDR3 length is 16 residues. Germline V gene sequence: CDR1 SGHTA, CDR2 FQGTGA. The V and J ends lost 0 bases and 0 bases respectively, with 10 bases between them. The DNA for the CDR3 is TGTGCCAGCAGCTTAACTGGCGGGGGCAGCACAGATACGCAGTATTTT. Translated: CASSLTGGGSTDTQYF.

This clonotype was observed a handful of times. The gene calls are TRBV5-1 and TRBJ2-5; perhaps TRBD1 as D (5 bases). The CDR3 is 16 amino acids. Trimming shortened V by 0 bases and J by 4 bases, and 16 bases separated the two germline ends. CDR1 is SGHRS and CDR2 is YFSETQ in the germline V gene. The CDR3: CASSLAGQGGRETQYF. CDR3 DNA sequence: TGCGCCAGCAGCTTGGCTGGCCAGGGCGGTCGAGAGACCCAGTACTTC.

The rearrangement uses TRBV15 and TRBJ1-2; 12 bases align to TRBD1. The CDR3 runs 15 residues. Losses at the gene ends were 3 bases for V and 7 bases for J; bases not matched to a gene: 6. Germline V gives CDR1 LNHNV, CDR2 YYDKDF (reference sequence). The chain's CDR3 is CATSSIGTGGIGYTF. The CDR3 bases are TGTGCCACCAGCAGCATCGGGACAGGGGGCATTGGCTACACCTTC.

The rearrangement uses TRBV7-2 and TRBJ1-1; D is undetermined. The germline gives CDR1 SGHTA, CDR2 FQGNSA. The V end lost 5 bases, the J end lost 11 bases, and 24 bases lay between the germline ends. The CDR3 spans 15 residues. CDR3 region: CASSPKSGSQRGAFF. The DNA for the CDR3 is TGTGCCAGCAGCCCTAAATCGGGCAGCCAAAGAGGGGCTTTCTTT.

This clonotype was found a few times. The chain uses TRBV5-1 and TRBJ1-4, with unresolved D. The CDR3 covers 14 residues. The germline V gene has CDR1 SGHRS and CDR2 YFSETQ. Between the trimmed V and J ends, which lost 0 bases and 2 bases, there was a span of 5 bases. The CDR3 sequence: CASSLEATNEKLFF. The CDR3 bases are TGCGCCAGCAGCTTGGAGGCCACTAATGAAAAACTGTTTTTT.

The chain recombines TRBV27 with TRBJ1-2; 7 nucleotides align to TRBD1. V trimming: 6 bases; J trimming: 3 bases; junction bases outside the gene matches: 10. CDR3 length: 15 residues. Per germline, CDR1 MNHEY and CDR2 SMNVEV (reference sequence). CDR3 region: CASSLNRGGDYGYTF. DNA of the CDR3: TGTGCCAGCAGCCTTAACAGGGGAGGTGACTATGGCTACACCTTC.

CDR3 protein: CASSDRFGAANEKLFF. The CDR3 DNA reads TGTGCCAGCAGTGACCGCTTTGGGGCGGCTAATGAAAAACTGTTTTTT. The V gene is TRBV6-1, the J gene TRBJ1-4, with a weak D call TRBD1 (5 bases). The germline CDR1 and CDR2 sequences are MNHNS and SASEGT. V was clipped by 3 bases and J by 3 bases, with 14 bases between them. The CDR3 totals 16 residues.

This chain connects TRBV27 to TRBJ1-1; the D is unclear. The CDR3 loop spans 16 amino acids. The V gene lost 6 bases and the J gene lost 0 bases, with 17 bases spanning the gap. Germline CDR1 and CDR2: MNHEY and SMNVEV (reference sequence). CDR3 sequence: CASRLRSTAMNTEAFF. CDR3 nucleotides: TGTGCCAGCAGACTACGCTCCACAGCCATGAACACTGAAGCTTTCTTT.

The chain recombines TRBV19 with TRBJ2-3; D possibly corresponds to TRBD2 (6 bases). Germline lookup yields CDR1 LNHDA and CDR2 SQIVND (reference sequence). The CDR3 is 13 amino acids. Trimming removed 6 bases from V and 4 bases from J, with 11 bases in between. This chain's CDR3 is CASRVWGADTQYF. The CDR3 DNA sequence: TGTGCCAGTAGGGTATGGGGGGCAGATACGCAGTATTTT. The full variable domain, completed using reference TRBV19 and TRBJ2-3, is DGGITQSPKYLFRKEGQNVTLSCEQNLNHDAMYWYRQDPGQGLRLIYYSQIVNDFQKGDIAEGYSVSREKKESFPLTVTSAQKNPTAFYLCASRVWGADTQYFGPGTRLTVL.